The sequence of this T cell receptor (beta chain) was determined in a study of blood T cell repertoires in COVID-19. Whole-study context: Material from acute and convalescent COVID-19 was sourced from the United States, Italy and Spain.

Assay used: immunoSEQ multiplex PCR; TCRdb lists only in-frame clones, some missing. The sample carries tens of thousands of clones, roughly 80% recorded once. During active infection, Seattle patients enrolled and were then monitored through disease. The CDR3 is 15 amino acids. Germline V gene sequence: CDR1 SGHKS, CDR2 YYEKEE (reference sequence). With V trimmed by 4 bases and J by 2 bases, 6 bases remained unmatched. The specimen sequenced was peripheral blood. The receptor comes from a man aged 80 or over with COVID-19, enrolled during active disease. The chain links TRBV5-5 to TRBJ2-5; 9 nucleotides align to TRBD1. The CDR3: CASSAGTGFQETQYF. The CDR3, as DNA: TGTGCCAGCAGCGCCGGGACAGGGTTTCAAGAGACCCAGTACTTC.